Included here is one T cell receptor (beta chain) sequence, with context. This sample was taken from a study of blood T cell repertoires in COVID-19. Study context: Spain, Italy and the United States supplied samples that represented acute and convalescent COVID-19. PBMCs, B-cell-depleted T cells, or T cells provided the cDNA or gDNA that made up the material.

Generated by immunoSEQ multiplex PCR, the TCRdb table keeps only in-frame clones and is missing some. In the table there are approximately 190,000 clones, less than 90% of which are singletons. The germline V gene has CDR1 LNHDA and CDR2 SQIVND (reference sequence). The CDR3 has 16 amino acids. V dropped 2 bases and J dropped 4; count of bases not matched to a gene: 7. Researchers sorted participants into cohorts using their self-reported clinical history. The V and J genes are TRBV19 and TRBJ2-2; 7 positions match TRBD1. Sequencing used PBMCs or T cells enriched from blood (not recorded which). This clonotype was sampled from a woman in her twenties or thirties who had been exposed to COVID-19. CDR3 coding DNA: TGTGCCAGTAGTATATATCAGGGGGAAAGCACCGGGGAGCTGTTTTTT. Translated, it gives CASSIYQGESTGELFF.